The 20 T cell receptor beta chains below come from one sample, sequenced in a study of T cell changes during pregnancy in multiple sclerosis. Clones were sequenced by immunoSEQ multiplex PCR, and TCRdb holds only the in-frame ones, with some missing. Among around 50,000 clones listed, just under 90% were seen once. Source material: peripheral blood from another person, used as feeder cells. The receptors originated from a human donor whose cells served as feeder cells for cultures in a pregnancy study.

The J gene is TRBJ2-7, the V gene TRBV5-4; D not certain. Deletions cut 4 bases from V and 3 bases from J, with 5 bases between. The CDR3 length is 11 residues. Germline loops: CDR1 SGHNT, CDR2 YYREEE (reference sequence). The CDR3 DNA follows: TGTGCCAGCAGCCGCAACTACGAGCAGTACTTC. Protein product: CASSRNYEQYF. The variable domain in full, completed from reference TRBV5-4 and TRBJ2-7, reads ETGVTQSPTHLIKTRGQQVTLRCSSQSGHNTVSWYQQALGQGPQFIFQYYREEENGRGNFPPRFSGLQFPNYSSELNVNALELDDSALYLCASSRNYEQYFGPGTRLTVT.

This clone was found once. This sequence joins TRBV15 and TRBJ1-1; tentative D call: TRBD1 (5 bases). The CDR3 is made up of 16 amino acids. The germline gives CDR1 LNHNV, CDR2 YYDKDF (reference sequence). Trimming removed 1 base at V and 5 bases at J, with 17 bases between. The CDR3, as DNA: TGTGCCACCAGCAGAGGATCACAGGATCTTTATACTGAAGCTTTCTTT. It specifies CATSRGSQDLYTEAFF.

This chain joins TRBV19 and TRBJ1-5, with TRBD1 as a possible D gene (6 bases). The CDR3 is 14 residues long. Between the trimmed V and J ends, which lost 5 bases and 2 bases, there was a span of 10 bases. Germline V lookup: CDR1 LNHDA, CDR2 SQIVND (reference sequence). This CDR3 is CASSYRTGNQPQHF. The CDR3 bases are TGTGCCAGTAGTTACCGGACAGGCAATCAGCCCCAGCATTTT.

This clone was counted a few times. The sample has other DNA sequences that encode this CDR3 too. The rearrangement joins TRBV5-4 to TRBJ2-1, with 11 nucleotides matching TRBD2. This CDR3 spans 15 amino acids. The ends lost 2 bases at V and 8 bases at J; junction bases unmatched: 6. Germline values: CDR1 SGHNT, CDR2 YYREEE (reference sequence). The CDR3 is CASSLWLAGGDEQFF. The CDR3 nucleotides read TGTGCCAGCAGCTTATGGCTAGCGGGAGGCGATGAGCAGTTCTTC.

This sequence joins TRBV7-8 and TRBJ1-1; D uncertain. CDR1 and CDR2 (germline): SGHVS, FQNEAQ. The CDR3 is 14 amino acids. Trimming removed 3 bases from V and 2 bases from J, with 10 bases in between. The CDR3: CASSFGVRNTEAFF. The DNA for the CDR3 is TGTGCCAGCAGCTTTGGTGTCAGAAACACTGAAGCTTTCTTT.

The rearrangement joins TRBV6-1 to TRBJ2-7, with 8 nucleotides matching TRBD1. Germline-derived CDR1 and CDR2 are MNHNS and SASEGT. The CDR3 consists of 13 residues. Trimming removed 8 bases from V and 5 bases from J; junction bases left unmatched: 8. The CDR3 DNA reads TGTGCCAGCTCGCGGCAGGGGGCCAACGAGCAGTACTTC. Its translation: CASSRQGANEQYF.

The CDR3 spells CASRHRGPYGYTF. The CDR3 nucleotides read TGTGCCAGTAGACACAGGGGGCCGTATGGCTACACCTTC. V and J are TRBV19 and TRBJ1-2, with 9 bases aligning to TRBD1. V shed 6 bases and J 5 bases; nucleotides not matched to a gene: 4. Germline-derived CDR1 and CDR2 are LNHDA and SQIVND (reference sequence). The CDR3 runs to 13 residues.

This chain's CDR3 is CASSLRRATNEKLFF. CDR3 in DNA: TGTGCCAGCAGCTTGCGACGGGCAACTAATGAAAAACTGTTTTTT. V and J are TRBV4-2 and TRBJ1-4; D ambiguous. The V and J ends lost 5 bases and 0 bases respectively, with 10 bases between them. Germline lookup yields CDR1 LGHNA and CDR2 YNFKEQ. This CDR3 comprises 15 residues.

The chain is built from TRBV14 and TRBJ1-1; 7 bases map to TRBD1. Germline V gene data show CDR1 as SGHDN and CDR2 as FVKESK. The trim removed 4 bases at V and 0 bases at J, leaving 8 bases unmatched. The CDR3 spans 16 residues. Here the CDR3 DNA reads TGTGCCAGCAGCCCACTAGGGGGCAGGATGAACACTGAAGCTTTCTTT. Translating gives CASSPLGGRMNTEAFF.

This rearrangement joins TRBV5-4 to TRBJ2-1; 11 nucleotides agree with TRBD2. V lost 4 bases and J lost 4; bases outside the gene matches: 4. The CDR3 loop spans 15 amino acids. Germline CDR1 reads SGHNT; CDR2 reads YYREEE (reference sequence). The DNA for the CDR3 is TGTGCCAGCAGCGTGGGACTAGCGGTATACAATGAGCAGTTCTTC. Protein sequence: CASSVGLAVYNEQFF.

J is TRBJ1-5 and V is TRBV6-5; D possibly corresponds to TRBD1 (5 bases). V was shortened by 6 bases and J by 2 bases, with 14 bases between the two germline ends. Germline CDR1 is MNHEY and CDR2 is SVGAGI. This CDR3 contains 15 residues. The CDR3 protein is CASRRQSWGNQPQHF. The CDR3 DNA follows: TGTGCCAGCAGACGACAGTCCTGGGGCAATCAGCCCCAGCATTTT.

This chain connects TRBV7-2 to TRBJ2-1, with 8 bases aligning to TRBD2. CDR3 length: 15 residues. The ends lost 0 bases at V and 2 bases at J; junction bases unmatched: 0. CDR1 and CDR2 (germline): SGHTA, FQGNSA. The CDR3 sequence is CASSLAAGAYNEQFF. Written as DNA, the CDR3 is TGTGCCAGCAGCTTAGCAGCGGGAGCCTACAATGAGCAGTTCTTC.

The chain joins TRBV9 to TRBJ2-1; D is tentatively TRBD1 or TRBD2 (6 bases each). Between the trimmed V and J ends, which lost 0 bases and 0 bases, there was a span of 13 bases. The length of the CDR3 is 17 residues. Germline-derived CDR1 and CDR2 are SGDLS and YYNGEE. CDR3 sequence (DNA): TGTGCCAGCAGCGTAGAGGGGGGAGGATACTCCTACAATGAGCAGTTCTTC. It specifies CASSVEGGGYSYNEQFF.

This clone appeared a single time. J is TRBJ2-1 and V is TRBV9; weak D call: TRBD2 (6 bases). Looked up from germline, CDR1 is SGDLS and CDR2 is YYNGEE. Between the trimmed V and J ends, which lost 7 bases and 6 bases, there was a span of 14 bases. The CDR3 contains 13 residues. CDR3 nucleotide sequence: TGTGCCAGCGCCCGGGGGACGGGCAATGAGCAGTTCTTC. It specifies CASARGTGNEQFF.

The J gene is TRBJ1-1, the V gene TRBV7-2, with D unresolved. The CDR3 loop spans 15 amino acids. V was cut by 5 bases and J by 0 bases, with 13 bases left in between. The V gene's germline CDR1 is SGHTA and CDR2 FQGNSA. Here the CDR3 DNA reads TGTGCCAGCAGCGGAGACTGGGCTATGAACACTGAAGCTTTCTTT. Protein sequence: CASSGDWAMNTEAFF. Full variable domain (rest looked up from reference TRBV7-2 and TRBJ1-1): GAGVSQSPSNKVTEKGKDVELRCDPISGHTALYWYRQSLGQGLEFLIYFQGNSAPDKSGLPSDRFSAERTGGSVSTLTIQRTQQEDSAVYLCASSGDWAMNTEAFFGQGTRLTVV.

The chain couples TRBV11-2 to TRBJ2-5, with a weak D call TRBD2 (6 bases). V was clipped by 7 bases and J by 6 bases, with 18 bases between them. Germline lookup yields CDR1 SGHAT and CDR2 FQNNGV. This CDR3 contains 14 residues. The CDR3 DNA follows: TGTGCCAGCACTCCGGCCGGGGGTGGTAAGACCCAGTACTTC. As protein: CASTPAGGGKTQYF.

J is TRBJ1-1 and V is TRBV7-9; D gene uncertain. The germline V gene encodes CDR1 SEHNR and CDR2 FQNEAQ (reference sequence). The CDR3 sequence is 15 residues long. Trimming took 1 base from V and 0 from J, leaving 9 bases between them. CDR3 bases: TGTGCCAGCAGCTTAGTTCCGAATATGAACACTGAAGCTTTCTTT. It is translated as CASSLVPNMNTEAFF. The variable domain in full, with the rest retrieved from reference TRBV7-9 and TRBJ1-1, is DTGVSQNPRHKITKRGQNVTFRCDPISEHNRLYWYRQTLGQGPEFLTYFQNEAQLEKSRLLSDRFSAERPKGSFSTLEIQRTEQGDSAMYLCASSLVPNMNTEAFFGQGTRLTVV.

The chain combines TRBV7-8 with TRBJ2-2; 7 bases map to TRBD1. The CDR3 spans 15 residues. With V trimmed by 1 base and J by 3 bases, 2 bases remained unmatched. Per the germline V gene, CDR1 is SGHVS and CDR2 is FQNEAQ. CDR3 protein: CASSLDRGDTGELFF. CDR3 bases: TGTGCCAGCAGCTTAGACAGGGGTGACACCGGGGAGCTGTTTTTT.

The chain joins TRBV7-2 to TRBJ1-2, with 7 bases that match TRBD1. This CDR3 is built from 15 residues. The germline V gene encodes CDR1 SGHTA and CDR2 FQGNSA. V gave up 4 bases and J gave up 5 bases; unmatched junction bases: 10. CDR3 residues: CASSSLGGTFYGYTF. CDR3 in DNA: TGTGCCAGCAGCTCCCTAGGGGGCACATTTTATGGCTACACCTTC.

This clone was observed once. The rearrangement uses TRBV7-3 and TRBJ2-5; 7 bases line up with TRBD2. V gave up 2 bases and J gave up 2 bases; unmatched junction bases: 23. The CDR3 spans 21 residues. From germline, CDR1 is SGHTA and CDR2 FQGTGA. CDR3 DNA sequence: TGTGCCAGCAGCTTATTGGGGGGAGGGTACCGTCTCACCAAACCTCAAGAGACCCAGTACTTC. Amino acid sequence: CASSLLGGGYRLTKPQETQYF. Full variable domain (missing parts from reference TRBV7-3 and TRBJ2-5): GAGVSQTPSNKVTEKGKYVELRCDPISGHTALYWYRQSLGQGPEFLIYFQGTGAADDSGLPNDRFFAVRPEGSVSTLKIQRTERGDSAVYLCASSLLGGGYRLTKPQETQYFGPGTRLLVL.